The T cell receptor (beta chain) under discussion was sequenced for a study of cytomegalovirus exposure and HLA in healthy donors. This clone occurred once. What it recognizes is unknown. V dropped 0 bases and J dropped 4 bases, with 13 bases sitting between them. The CDR3 contains 15 residues. CDR1 LNHNV and CDR2 YYDKDF come from the germline V gene (reference sequence). Study results and caveats: A later analysis by the authors found several of the most significant clusters apparently linked to common viral pathogens. Donor immune exposure was known only as CMV serostatus.

The PCR made use of 60 Vbeta and 13 Jbeta primers. This table comes from immunoSEQ multiplex PCR, and its TCRdb copy is limited to in-frame clones, with some not included. This sample has roughly 180,000 clones, with about three quarters found just once. The sample comprised PBMCs. The sequence was collected from a woman under 40 in good health and CMV-seropositive. The chain is built from TRBV15 and TRBJ2-7; the D gene is possibly TRBD1 (6 bases). CDR3 residues: CATSRDKWTDYEQYF. Here the CDR3 DNA reads TGTGCCACCAGCAGAGATAAGTGGACAGATTACGAGCAGTACTTC.